These 29 T cell receptor beta chains were sequenced from one sample in a study of cytomegalovirus exposure and HLA in healthy donors. The PCR made use of 60 Vbeta and 13 Jbeta primers. The protocol was immunoSEQ multiplex PCR, while the TCRdb copy is restricted to in-frame clones and leaves out a portion. The table shows 95,000 to 150,000 clones, with more than 60% occurring only once. Sequencing used PBMCs. These receptor sequences come from a woman in her 40s in good health and CMV-seropositive.

The V call is TRBV1, the J call TRBJ2-1; no check of the table's D call, TRBD2, against the DNA was made. TRBV1 is assigned pseudogene status. This CDR3 contains 20 residues. The CDR3 region is CTSSQDRSSGGHSSYNEQFF. DNA of the CDR3: TGCACCAGCAGCCAAGATCGGTCCAGCGGGGGCCACAGCTCCTACAATGAGCAGTTCTTC.

The chain has TRBV7-2 and TRBJ2-1; tentative D call: TRBD2 (5 bases). Germline CDR1 SGHTA, CDR2 FQGNSA. The CDR3 has 17 residues. The germline V and J ends were trimmed by 5 bases and 0 bases, with 17 bases remaining between them. Here the CDR3 DNA reads TGTGCCAGCAGCATCGGACTTGCTCCGAGCTCCTACAATGAGCAGTTCTTC. It translates to CASSIGLAPSSYNEQFF.

The DNA of the CDR3 is TGTGCCAGCAGCTTGATGGGACAGGGTGGTGGCTACACCTTC. It is translated as CASSLMGQGGGYTF. The gene calls are TRBV5-6 and TRBJ1-2; 9 bases are a match to TRBD1. In germline, CDR1 is SGHDT, CDR2 YYEEEE. V shed 1 base, J shed 7 bases, and the junction held 5 bases outside the gene matches. The CDR3 covers 14 residues.

The genes are TRBV28 and TRBJ1-2, with 7 bases fitting TRBD1. The ends lost 5 bases at V and 4 bases at J; junction bases unmatched: 7. This CDR3 has 14 residues. Germline CDR1 MDHEN, CDR2 SYDVKM. CDR3 sequence reads: CASSPPTGIYGYTF. CDR3 DNA sequence: TGTGCCAGCAGTCCTCCGACAGGGATCTATGGCTACACCTTC.

This clone has only one observation. At one of its ends the junction is not consistent with the germline gene, which may arise from a read error. This sample includes further DNA sequences coding for the same CDR3. The CDR3: CASSVAGNTEAFF. The CDR3 DNA is TGTGCCAGCAGCGTAGCGGGGAACACCGAAGCTTTCTTT. This chain joins TRBV9 and TRBJ1-1, with D hard to call. The CDR3 has 13 residues. Germline V lookup: CDR1 SGDLS, CDR2 YYNGEE.

The chain combines TRBV15 with TRBJ2-7; TRBD1 matches 7 bases. Germline values: CDR1 LNHNV, CDR2 YYDKDF (reference sequence). The CDR3 is 13 amino acids. After removal of 5 bases from V and 3 bases from J, the junction contained 4 bases not matched to a gene. The CDR3 DNA sequence: TGTGCCACCAGCGCCAACAGGGGCTACGAGCAGTACTTC. This gives the protein CATSANRGYEQYF.

This chain uses TRBV7-8 with TRBJ2-3; TRBD2 matches at 9 bases. CDR3 length: 14 residues. J gave up 6 bases and V 1 base, and 2 bases lay outside the gene matches. The V gene's germline CDR1 is SGHVS and CDR2 FQNEAQ. The CDR3 bases are TGTGCCAGCAGCTTAGTTCTAGCGGGGGATACGCAGTATTTT. Translating gives CASSLVLAGDTQYF.

The V and J genes are TRBV6-1 and TRBJ2-5; a weak D match, TRBD2 (6 bases). The CDR3 contains 14 residues. The germline V and J ends were trimmed by 10 bases and 5 bases, with 20 bases remaining between them. The germline V gene has CDR1 MNHNS and CDR2 SASEGT. The CDR3 loop is CAIRQPTRGETQYF. DNA of the CDR3: TGTGCCATCCGACAACCGACTCGGGGGGAGACCCAGTACTTC.

The gene calls are TRBV19 and TRBJ1-2; D gene unclear. Per germline, CDR1 LNHDA and CDR2 SQIVND (reference sequence). The ends were cut back, 6 bases at V and 4 bases at J, with 12 bases in the middle. The CDR3 length is 13 residues. The CDR3 bases are TGTGCCAGTAGCCCTGGGCCTGGCTATGGCTACACCTTC. Translation: CASSPGPGYGYTF.

This chain links TRBV18 with TRBJ2-7; 10 bases align to TRBD1. V shed 1 base, J shed 6 bases, and the junction held 6 bases outside the gene matches. The germline CDR1 and CDR2 sequences are KGHSH and LQKENI. The length of the CDR3 is 15 residues. CDR3 residues: CASSPLGQGGFEQYF. CDR3 nucleotides: TGTGCCAGCTCACCACTCGGACAGGGGGGCTTCGAGCAGTACTTC.

The chain uses TRBV5-5 and TRBJ2-7; a weak D match, TRBD1 (6 bases). The CDR3 is made up of 13 amino acids. Germline V gene sequence: CDR1 SGHKS, CDR2 YYEKEE (reference sequence). V was pared by 1 base and J by 3 bases, with 8 bases between. CDR3 residues: CASSLTGIYEQYF. The CDR3 DNA reads as TGTGCCAGCAGCTTGACAGGGATCTACGAGCAGTACTTC.

This chain connects TRBV6-4 to TRBJ2-3; D possibly corresponds to TRBD1 (5 bases). Germline V lookup: CDR1 MRHNA, CDR2 SNTAGT. Trimming cost V 0 bases and J 5 bases, with 12 bases left between them. CDR3 length equals 15 residues. The CDR3 loop reads CASSDSEGAVDTQYF. In DNA form, the CDR3 reads TGTGCCAGCAGTGACTCGGAAGGGGCAGTAGATACGCAGTATTTT.

This clone has only a few counts. V and J are TRBV30 and TRBJ1-4; D gene unclear. Trimming left V 3 bases short and J 0 bases short, with 8 bases between. Germline assignment: CDR1 GTSNPN and CDR2 SVGIG (reference sequence). There are 14 residues in the CDR3. This CDR3 is CAWSPVATNEKLFF. The CDR3 DNA follows: TGTGCCTGGAGCCCAGTCGCAACTAATGAAAAACTGTTTTTT.

The chain uses TRBV12-1 and TRBJ2-5; the table's TRBD1 call for D was not verified on the DNA. TRBV12-1 is a documented pseudogene. The CDR3 extends over 15 amino acids. In DNA, the CDR3 is TGTGCCAGCAGCTTTCGGGACAGGGGGCGAGAGACCCAGTACTTC. Amino acid sequence: CASSFRDRGRETQYF.

The rearrangement joins TRBV19 to TRBJ2-2; 7 bases line up with TRBD2. The V gene's germline CDR1 is LNHDA and CDR2 SQIVND (reference sequence). Trimming cost V 6 bases and J 8 bases; bases outside gene matches: 12. The CDR3 sequence is 15 residues long. The CDR3 bases are TGTGCCAGTAGCCGGACTAGTTACGGGGTAGGGGAGCTGTTTTTT. This gives the protein CASSRTSYGVGELFF.

The chain links TRBV29-1 to TRBJ1-1, with no clear D. V was trimmed by 8 bases and J by 6 bases, leaving 16 bases between them. The length of the CDR3 is 12 residues. Germline V CDR1 and CDR2: SQVTM, ANQGSEA. The CDR3 reads CSTRPGAAEAFF. In DNA, the CDR3 is TGCAGCACGAGACCGGGAGCCGCTGAAGCTTTCTTT.

This clone was observed once. The chain links TRBV27 to TRBJ2-1; 9 positions agree with TRBD2. The germline V gene has CDR1 MNHEY and CDR2 SMNVEV (reference sequence). J lost 9 bases, V lost 2 bases, and 11 bases had no gene match. The CDR3 has 16 amino acids. CDR3 residues: CASSLTPSGEHGEQFF. The CDR3 bases are TGTGCCAGCAGTTTAACTCCTAGCGGGGAGCATGGTGAGCAGTTCTTC.

This clone has just a few counts. This chain joins TRBV5-1 and TRBJ2-7; D gene uncertain. The CDR3 consists of 15 residues. Germline CDR1 and CDR2: SGHRS and YFSETQ. Trimming cost V 3 bases and J 0 bases, with 13 bases left between them. CDR3 DNA: TGCGCCAGCAGCTCATTAGCTCATAGCTCCTACGAGCAGTACTTC. This sequence encodes CASSSLAHSSYEQYF.

This rearrangement joins TRBV5-4 to TRBJ2-1; 7 bases align to TRBD1. CDR1 SGHNT and CDR2 YYREEE come from the germline V gene (reference sequence). The V and J ends lost 4 bases and 2 bases, in that order; junction bases with no gene match: 6. The CDR3 contains 15 residues. The CDR3 bases are TGTGCCAGCAGCCACCGGGACAGTCCCTACAATGAGCAGTTCTTC. Translated, it gives CASSHRDSPYNEQFF.

This rearrangement joins TRBV27 to TRBJ1-5, with 7 bases lining up with TRBD1. Unmatched junction bases numbered 5, after V lost 3 bases and J lost 3 bases. The CDR3 sequence is 15 residues long. The germline V gene encodes CDR1 MNHEY and CDR2 SMNVEV (reference sequence). DNA for the CDR3: TGTGCCAGCAGTTTCTTAGGGGGCCCCAATCAGCCCCAGCATTTT. Residues: CASSFLGGPNQPQHF.

The rearrangement uses TRBV6-6 and TRBJ1-2; a possible D gene is TRBD1 (5 bases). V dropped 2 bases and J dropped 8 bases, with 12 bases sitting between them. Germline values: CDR1 MNHNY, CDR2 SVGAGI (reference sequence). CDR3 length: 13 amino acids. The CDR3 DNA follows: TGTGCCAGCAGTTACGGCGGGGGAGGGGGCTACACCTTC. It translates to CASSYGGGGGYTF.

This clone has a handful of counts. The chain uses TRBV28 and TRBJ1-1; unclear D gene. The V gene's germline CDR1 is MDHEN and CDR2 SYDVKM. The CDR3 spans 15 residues. V was cut by 6 bases and J by 5 bases, with 19 bases left in between. DNA for the CDR3: TGTGCCAGCAGGGACGTTGCGGCGGGTGTGACTGAAGCTTTCTTT. Residues: CASRDVAAGVTEAFF.

The rearrangement uses TRBV19 and TRBJ1-1; D possibly corresponds to TRBD1 (5 bases). The CDR3 length is 14 residues. V was clipped by 3 bases and J by 7 bases, with 15 bases between them. The germline CDR1 and CDR2 sequences are LNHDA and SQIVND (reference sequence). CDR3 sequence (DNA): TGTGCCAGTAGTATGGGCAGGGAAAGGAGTGAAGCTTTCTTT. The encoded protein is CASSMGRERSEAFF.

This clone has just a few counts. This chain joins TRBV19 and TRBJ1-6, with unresolved D. The CDR3 covers 13 residues. Looked up from germline, CDR1 is LNHDA and CDR2 is SQIVND (reference sequence). V was pared by 5 bases and J by 7 bases, with 9 bases between. Here the CDR3 DNA reads TGTGCCAGTAGTCAAATCGCGAATTCACCCCTCCACTTT. This translates into CASSQIANSPLHF.

The rearrangement uses TRBV2 and TRBJ2-7; D is undetermined. Germline assignment: CDR1 SNHLY and CDR2 FYNNEI. Trimming cost V 5 bases and J 2 bases, with 7 bases left between them. The CDR3 totals 12 residues. CDR3 nucleotides: TGTGCCAGCAGTCCTTCCCCCTACGAGCAGTACTTC. Its protein product is CASSPSPYEQYF. The full variable domain, with the rest looked up from reference TRBV2 and TRBJ2-7, is EPEVTQTPSHQVTQMGQEVILRCVPISNHLYFYWYRQILGQKVEFLVSFYNNEISEKSEIFDDQFSVERPDGSNFTLKIRSTKLEDSAMYFCASSPSPYEQYFGPGTRLTVT.

This chain joins TRBV10-2 and TRBJ1-1; possible D gene TRBD1, 5 bases. Looked up from germline, CDR1 is WSHSY and CDR2 is SAAADI. Trimming took 3 bases from V and 7 from J, leaving 15 bases between them. The CDR3 loop spans 14 amino acids. The DNA for the CDR3 is TGCGCCAGCAGTGAAGGCAGGGATCGGAGTGAAGCTTTCTTT. Its protein is CASSEGRDRSEAFF.

The rearrangement uses TRBV28 and TRBJ2-5, with TRBD1 matching 10 bases. Trimming removed 5 bases from V and 0 bases from J; junction bases left unmatched: 6. The CDR3 loop spans 16 amino acids. The germline CDR1 and CDR2 sequences are MDHEN and SYDVKM. The CDR3 bases are TGTGCCAGCAGTCCGGGACAGGGGCAGTACCAAGAGACCCAGTACTTC. Encoded protein: CASSPGQGQYQETQYF.

CDR3 sequence (DNA): TGCGCCAGCAGCCAAGGGACAGCTAGCAATCAGCCCCAGCATTTT. Translated, it gives CASSQGTASNQPQHF. The chain is built from TRBV5-1 and TRBJ1-5; TRBD1 matches 7 bases. This CDR3 spans 15 amino acids. CDR1 SGHRS and CDR2 YFSETQ come from the germline V gene. J lost 0 bases, V lost 4 bases, and 4 bases had no gene match. The full variable domain, rest sourced from reference TRBV5-1 and TRBJ1-5, is KAGVTQTPRYLIKTRGQQVTLSCSPISGHRSVSWYQQTPGQGLQFLFEYFSETQRNKGNFPGRFSGRQFSNSRSEMNVSTLELGDSALYLCASSQGTASNQPQHFGDGTRLSIL.

A remark on this clone: The DNA is omitted, as the CDR3 cannot be located on it reliably, and the CDR3 follows TCRdb's listing. The chain joins TRBV29-1 to TRBJ1-2; the table calls TRBD1, which could not be checked here. The CDR3 region is 13 residues in length, termini included. CDR1 SQVTM and CDR2 ANQGSEA come from the germline V gene. CDR3 amino acids: CSVGQGANYGYPF.